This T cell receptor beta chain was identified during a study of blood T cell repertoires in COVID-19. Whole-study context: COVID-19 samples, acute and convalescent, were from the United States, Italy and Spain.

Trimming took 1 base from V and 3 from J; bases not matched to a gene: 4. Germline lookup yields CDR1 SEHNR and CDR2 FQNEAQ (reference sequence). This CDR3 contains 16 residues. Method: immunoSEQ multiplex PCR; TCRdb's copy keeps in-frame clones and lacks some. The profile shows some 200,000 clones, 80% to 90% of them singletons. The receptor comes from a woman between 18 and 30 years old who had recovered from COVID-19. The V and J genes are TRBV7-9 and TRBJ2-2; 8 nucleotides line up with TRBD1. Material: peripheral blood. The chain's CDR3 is CASSLGPGGYTGELFF. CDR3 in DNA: TGTGCCAGCAGCTTAGGCCCAGGGGGCTACACCGGGGAGCTGTTTTTT.